Following are 13 T cell receptor beta chains from one sample sequenced in a study of blood T cell repertoires in COVID-19. Only in-frame clones appear in the TCRdb table, and some are missing; sequencing was by immunoSEQ multiplex PCR. This table holds 150,000 or so clones, about 84% found once. The material sequenced was PBMCs or T cells enriched from blood (not recorded which). The origin of the receptors is a man aged 40-49 years who had recovered from COVID-19.

The gene calls are TRBV9 and TRBJ2-7, with a weak D call TRBD1 (6 bases). Germline CDR1 is SGDLS and CDR2 is YYNGEE. V lost 0 bases and J lost 6, with 19 bases in between. This CDR3 has 16 residues. CDR3 loop: CASSVAGRGAIAEQYF. CDR3 in DNA: TGTGCCAGCAGCGTAGCTGGCAGGGGCGCGATTGCCGAGCAGTACTTC. The full variable domain, with the rest looked up from reference TRBV9 and TRBJ2-7, is DSGVTQTPKHLITATGQRVTLRCSPRSGDLSVYWYQQSLDQGLQFLIQYYNGEERAKGNILERFSAQQFPDLHSELNLSSLELGDSALYFCASSVAGRGAIAEQYFGPGTRLTVT.

The gene calls are TRBV30 and TRBJ1-3, with 8 bases matching TRBD1. The CDR3 contains 15 residues. CDR1 GTSNPN and CDR2 SVGIG come from the germline V gene (reference sequence). J was trimmed by 2 bases and V by 5 bases; bases with no gene match: 8. The CDR3 region has the DNA TGTGCCTGGGGCCTGACAGGGGCGGCTGGAAACACCATATATTTT. Translated: CAWGLTGAAGNTIYF.

The V and J genes are TRBV18 and TRBJ2-2, with D tentatively TRBD1 (6 bases). Deletions cut 0 bases from V and 3 bases from J, with 17 bases between. The CDR3 spans 18 residues. Per germline, CDR1 KGHSH and CDR2 LQKENI. CDR3 region: CASSPPGTTYTDTGELFF. In nucleotides, the CDR3 is TGTGCCAGCTCACCACCGGGGACAACGTATACCGACACCGGGGAGCTGTTTTTT. The variable domain in full, completed from reference TRBV18 and TRBJ2-2, reads NAGVMQNPRHLVRRRGQEARLRCSPMKGHSHVYWYRQLPEEGLKFMVYLQKENIIDESGMPKERFSAEFPKEGPSILRIQQVVRGDSAAYFCASSPPGTTYTDTGELFFGEGSRLTVL.

This rearrangement joins TRBV7-3 to TRBJ2-1, with D uncertain. The CDR3 is made up of 13 amino acids. Germline V gene sequence: CDR1 SGHTA, CDR2 FQGTGA. Trimming removed 3 bases at V and 10 bases at J, with 13 bases between. CDR3 nucleotide sequence: TGTGCCAGCAGCTTCTCGGAAGGCGGCGAGCAGTTCTTC. Translated: CASSFSEGGEQFF.

The chain is built from TRBV9 and TRBJ2-1; TRBD1 is a possible D gene (5 bases). The CDR3 totals 19 residues. Trimming left V 3 bases short and J 1 base short, with 23 bases between. Germline CDR1 SGDLS, CDR2 YYNGEE. The CDR3 reads CASSAPGQAFHGSYNEQFF. The CDR3, as DNA: TGTGCCAGCAGCGCCCCAGGGCAGGCCTTCCACGGGTCCTACAATGAGCAGTTCTTC.

This chain uses TRBV5-1 with TRBJ1-1; 9 bases match TRBD1. The CDR3 totals 14 residues. With V trimmed by 4 bases and J by 10 bases, 11 bases remained unmatched. From germline, CDR1 is SGHRS and CDR2 YFSETQ. In nucleotides, the CDR3 is TGCGCCAGCAGCCCAGGGGACAGGGCGGGAATAGCTTTCTTT. Translated, it gives CASSPGDRAGIAFF. The full variable domain, with the rest looked up from reference TRBV5-1 and TRBJ1-1, is KAGVTQTPRYLIKTRGQQVTLSCSPISGHRSVSWYQQTPGQGLQFLFEYFSETQRNKGNFPGRFSGRQFSNSRSEMNVSTLELGDSALYLCASSPGDRAGIAFFGQGTRLTVV.

This chain joins TRBV25-1 and TRBJ2-3; tentative D call: TRBD1 (6 bases). The CDR3 spans 16 residues. Germline lookup yields CDR1 MGHDK and CDR2 SYGVNS. Trimming cost V 8 bases and J 0 bases, with 18 bases left between them. This CDR3 is CASSKWDIASTDTQYF. The CDR3 coding sequence is TGTGCCAGCTCTAAGTGGGACATTGCTAGCACAGATACGCAGTATTTT.

This chain uses TRBV7-2 with TRBJ1-6; 7 bases match TRBD1. With 8 bases clipped from V and 0 bases from J, the junction kept 4 bases outside the gene matches. Germline CDR1 is SGHTA and CDR2 is FQGNSA. The CDR3 runs to 15 residues. This CDR3 is CASRPGGSYNSPLHF. The CDR3 DNA sequence: TGTGCCAGCCGCCCAGGGGGCTCCTATAATTCACCCCTCCACTTT.

V is TRBV19 and J is TRBJ2-5; TRBD1 is a possible D gene (6 bases). The CDR3 sequence is 15 residues long. V was cut by 9 bases and J by 2 bases, with 19 bases left in between. Germline values: CDR1 LNHDA, CDR2 SQIVND (reference sequence). CDR3 coding DNA: TGTGCCAGCGCACTCGGTACAGGGCGGCAAGAGACCCAGTACTTC. Protein: CASALGTGRQETQYF.

For this clone: The same CDR3 is also encoded by other DNA sequences in this sample. CDR3 amino acids: CASSIGLAVYQETQYF. CDR3 DNA sequence: TGTGCCAGTAGTATAGGACTAGCGGTGTACCAAGAGACCCAGTACTTC. The chain couples TRBV19 to TRBJ2-5, with 9 nucleotides matching TRBD2. The germline V gene has CDR1 LNHDA and CDR2 SQIVND (reference sequence). CDR3 length: 16 amino acids. V shed 1 base and J 0 bases; nucleotides not matched to a gene: 3.

The V gene is TRBV7-2, the J gene TRBJ2-2, with 10 positions matching TRBD2. CDR1 and CDR2 from the germline V gene are SGHTA and FQGNSA. Losses at the gene ends were 2 bases for V and 4 bases for J; bases not matched to a gene: 4. The CDR3 is made up of 16 amino acids. CDR3 in amino acids: CASSLLAGEGTGELFF. The CDR3 DNA reads as TGTGCCAGCAGCTTACTAGCGGGGGAAGGCACCGGGGAGCTGTTTTTT.

V is TRBV3-1 (or the pseudogene TRBV3-2) and J is TRBJ2-3; D is undetermined. The CDR3 length is 14 residues. Germline CDR1 LGHDT, CDR2 YNNKEL (reference sequence). Trimming pared 0 bases from V and 4 bases from J, leaving 8 bases between. CDR3 bases: TGTGCCAGCAGCCAAGAACAGCCCTCAGATACGCAGTATTTT. Translation gives CASSQEQPSDTQYF.

This clone was seen a handful of times. The chain joins TRBV24-1 to TRBJ2-7, with 12 bases matching TRBD1. Looked up from germline, CDR1 is KGHDR and CDR2 is SFDVKD. This CDR3 comprises 15 residues. V trimming: 6 bases; J trimming: 5 bases; junction bases outside the gene matches: 7. The CDR3 is CATSMGQGAQDEQYV. The CDR3 DNA follows: TGTGCCACCAGTATGGGACAGGGGGCGCAGGACGAGCAGTACGTC.